This T cell receptor (beta chain) derives from a study of cytomegalovirus exposure and HLA in healthy donors. This table comes from immunoSEQ multiplex PCR, and its TCRdb copy is limited to in-frame clones, with some not included. The data hold 150,000 to 200,000 clones, with roughly 85% observed a single time. There are a few counts of this clone. Its antigen is as yet unknown. Study-wide findings and caveats: TCR sequences were mostly rare, though some public TCRs occurred in many donors. In a later analysis, first-cohort TCR clusters were found to tend to co-occur in the 120 validation repertoires. Researchers reported that a few CMV-associated chains were confirmed in vitro as CMV antigen-specific. The listing of some 170 TCR beta chains classed them as cytomegalovirus-associated.

The sample comprised PBMCs. The TCR sequence derives from a man between 18 and 29 years old in good health and CMV-seropositive.

For the CDR3, the DNA is TGTGCCAGCAGTAAGGAGGGCAGCTCCTACGAGCAGTACTTC. Protein: CASSKEGSSYEQYF. The chain uses TRBV2 and TRBJ2-7; tentative D call: TRBD2 (6 bases). V lost 5 bases to trimming and J lost 0 bases, with 11 bases between them. CDR3 length equals 14 residues. Germline CDR1 is SNHLY and CDR2 is FYNNEI.